The 9 T cell receptor beta chains listed next were all sequenced from one sample in a study of CD8 T cells in ankylosing spondylitis. Overall study results and limits: Characteristic, it appeared, of ankylosing spondylitis blood was a TCR beta motif of eight or nine highly homologous variants.

These receptors lack a known antigen. One entry per CDR3 protein, called by TCRdb with MiXCR from the 5' RACE reads. The repertoire consists of about 90,000 distinct CDR3 sequences, with around 8.3% occurring once and the leading ten covering under 35%. The sequencing sample was made of blood, either unsorted or a sorted T cell fraction (not recorded which). The origin of the receptors is a male donor with ankylosing spondylitis.

Ten or more counts support this clonotype. This chain links TRBV11-2 with TRBJ2-1; 11 bases are shared with TRBD1. This CDR3 region has 16 residues. V shed 4 bases, J shed 4 bases, and the junction held 6 bases outside the gene matches. The germline V gene has CDR1 SGHAT and CDR2 FQNNGV. The DNA for the CDR3 is TGTGCCAGCAGCTCAGGACAGGGGGCGGCGTACAATGAGCAGTTCTTC. Amino acids: CASSSGQGAAYNEQFF. The whole variable domain, remainder taken from reference TRBV11-2 and TRBJ2-1, is EAGVAQSPRYKIIEKRQSVAFWCNPISGHATLYWYQQILGQGPKLLIQFQNNGVVDDSQLPKDRFSAERLKGVDSTLKIQPAKLEDSAVYLCASSSGQGAAYNEQFFGPGTRLTVL.

This clonotype came up many times. The V gene is TRBV14, the J gene TRBJ2-5; TRBD2 matches at 7 bases. The CDR3 covers 15 residues. V trimming: 0 bases; J trimming: 4 bases; junction bases outside the gene matches: 5. Germline V gene lookup returns CDR1 SGHDN and CDR2 FVKESK. This CDR3 reads CASSQDAAGRETQYF. In DNA, the CDR3 is TGTGCCAGCAGCCAAGATGCAGCGGGAAGAGAGACCCAGTACTTC.

This clonotype has a count of ten or more. The gene calls are TRBV4-2 and TRBJ2-1; either TRBD1 or TRBD2 may fit D (5 bases each). Germline CDR1 LGHNA, CDR2 YNFKEQ. The CDR3 is 18 residues long. Trimming removed 2 bases at V and 2 bases at J, with 19 bases between. Here the CDR3 reads CASSQLPRGPEAYNEQFF. CDR3 DNA sequence: TGTGCCAGCAGCCAACTCCCCCGGGGCCCCGAAGCCTACAATGAGCAGTTCTTC.

The chain carries TRBV12-3 or TRBV12-4 and TRBJ2-1, with 12 bases matching TRBD2. V lost 6 bases to trimming and J lost 7 bases; unmatched junction nucleotides: 7. The CDR3 consists of 15 residues. CDR3 bases: TGTGCCAGCAGGGCGACTAGCGGGAGAGGGAATGAGCAGTTCTTC. Amino acids: CASRATSGRGNEQFF.

This clonotype was recorded a few times. V and J are TRBV7-9 and TRBJ2-1, with 10 bases that match TRBD2. The trim removed 5 bases at V and 5 bases at J, leaving 9 bases unmatched. Germline V CDR1 and CDR2: SEHNR, FQNEAQ (reference sequence). This CDR3 has 16 amino acids. The CDR3 sequence: CASSLPGLAFDNEQFF. The DNA of the CDR3 is TGTGCCAGCAGCCTTCCGGGACTAGCGTTTGACAATGAGCAGTTCTTC.

The chain uses TRBV27 and TRBJ2-5; D ambiguous. V lost 5 bases, J lost 5 bases, and 18 bases lay in between. The CDR3 covers 15 residues. CDR1 and CDR2 (germline): MNHEY, SMNVEV (reference sequence). As DNA, the CDR3 is TGTGCCAGCAGTCCCCGGTACCCGGGTAGGGAGACCCAGTACTTC. Its translation is CASSPRYPGRETQYF.

This chain joins TRBV12-3 or TRBV12-4 and TRBJ2-7, with 15 bases fitting TRBD2. This CDR3 has 16 amino acids. V dropped 5 bases and J dropped 5; count of bases not matched to a gene: 7. The CDR3 reads CASSAGTSGRFNEQYF. In DNA form, the CDR3 reads TGTGCCAGCAGTGCCGGGACTAGCGGGAGGTTCAACGAGCAGTACTTC.

This clonotype was picked up many times. The rearrangement uses TRBV29-1 and TRBJ2-3; 7 bases align to TRBD2. Germline CDR1 is SQVTM and CDR2 is ANQGSEA. The CDR3 runs 16 residues. After removal of 7 bases from V and 0 bases from J, the junction contained 13 bases not matched to a gene. The chain's CDR3 is CSATGLSGTSTDTQYF. CDR3 nucleotide sequence: TGCAGCGCCACTGGACTAAGCGGGACTAGCACAGATACGCAGTATTTT.

This clonotype was seen ten or more times. This chain joins TRBV7-9 and TRBJ2-1; D call uncertain. The CDR3 is made up of 11 amino acids. CDR1 SEHNR and CDR2 FQNEAQ come from the germline V gene (reference sequence). Here the CDR3 reads CATGPYNEQFF. CDR3 nucleotides: TGTGCTACGGGCCCCTACAATGAGCAGTTCTTC.